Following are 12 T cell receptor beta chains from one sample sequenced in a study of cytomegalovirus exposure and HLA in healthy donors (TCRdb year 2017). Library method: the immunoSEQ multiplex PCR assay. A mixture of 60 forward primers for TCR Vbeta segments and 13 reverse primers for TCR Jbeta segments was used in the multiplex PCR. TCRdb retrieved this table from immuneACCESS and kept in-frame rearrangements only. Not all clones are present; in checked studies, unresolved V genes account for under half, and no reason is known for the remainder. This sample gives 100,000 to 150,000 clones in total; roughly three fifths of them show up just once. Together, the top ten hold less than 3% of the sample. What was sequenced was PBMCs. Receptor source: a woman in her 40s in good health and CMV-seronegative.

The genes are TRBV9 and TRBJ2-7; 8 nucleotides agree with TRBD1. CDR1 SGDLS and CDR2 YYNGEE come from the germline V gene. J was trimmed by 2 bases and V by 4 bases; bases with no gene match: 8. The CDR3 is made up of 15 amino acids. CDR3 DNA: TGTGCCAGCAGCCCCGTGGCAGGGGGCCCCTACGAGCAGTACTTC. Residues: CASSPVAGGPYEQYF.

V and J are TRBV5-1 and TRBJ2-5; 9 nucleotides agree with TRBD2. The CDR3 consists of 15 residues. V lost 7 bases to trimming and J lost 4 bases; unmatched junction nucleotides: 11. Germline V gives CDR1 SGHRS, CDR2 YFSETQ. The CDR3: CASWPMRGGGETQYF. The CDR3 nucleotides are TGCGCCAGCTGGCCGATGCGGGGGGGAGGAGAGACCCAGTACTTC.

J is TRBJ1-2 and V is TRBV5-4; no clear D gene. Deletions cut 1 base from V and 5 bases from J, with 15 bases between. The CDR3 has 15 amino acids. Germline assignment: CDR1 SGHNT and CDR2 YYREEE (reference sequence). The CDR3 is CASSLLASGGYGYTF. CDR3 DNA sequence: TGTGCCAGCAGCTTGTTGGCAAGCGGCGGGTATGGCTACACCTTC.

CDR3 DNA: TGTGCCAGCCATCTAGGGGGTTACACTGAAGCTTTCTTT. Its translation: CASHLGGYTEAFF. The V call is TRBV6-1, the J call TRBJ1-1; D might be TRBD1 (6 bases). Deletions cut 8 bases from V and 3 bases from J, with 13 bases between. The CDR3 consists of 13 residues. Germline CDR1 and CDR2: MNHNS and SASEGT.

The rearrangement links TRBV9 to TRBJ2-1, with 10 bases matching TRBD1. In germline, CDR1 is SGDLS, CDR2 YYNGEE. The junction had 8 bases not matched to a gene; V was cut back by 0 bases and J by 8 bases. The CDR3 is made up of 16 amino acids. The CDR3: CASSVEWTGGGHEQFF. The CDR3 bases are TGTGCCAGCAGCGTAGAATGGACAGGGGGAGGGCATGAGCAGTTCTTC.

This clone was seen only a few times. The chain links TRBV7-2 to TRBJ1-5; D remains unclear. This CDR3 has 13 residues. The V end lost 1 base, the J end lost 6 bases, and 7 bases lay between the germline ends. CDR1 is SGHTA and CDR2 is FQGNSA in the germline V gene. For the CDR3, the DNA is TGTGCCAGCAGCTTAGAATACGGTCAGCCCCAGCATTTT. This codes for CASSLEYGQPQHF.

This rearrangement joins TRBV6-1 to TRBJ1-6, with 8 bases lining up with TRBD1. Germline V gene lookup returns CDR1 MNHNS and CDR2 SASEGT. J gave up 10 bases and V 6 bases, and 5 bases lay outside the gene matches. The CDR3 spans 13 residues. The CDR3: CASSGTGQSPLHF. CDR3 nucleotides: TGTGCCAGCAGCGGGACAGGTCAATCACCCCTCCACTTT.

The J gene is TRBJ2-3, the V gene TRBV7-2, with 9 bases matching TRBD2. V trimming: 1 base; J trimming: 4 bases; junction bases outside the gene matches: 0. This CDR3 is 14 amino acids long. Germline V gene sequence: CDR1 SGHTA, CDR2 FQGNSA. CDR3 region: CASSLGTSADTQYF. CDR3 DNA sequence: TGTGCCAGCAGCTTAGGGACTAGCGCAGATACGCAGTATTTT. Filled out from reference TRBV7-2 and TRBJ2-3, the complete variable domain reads GAGVSQSPSNKVTEKGKDVELRCDPISGHTALYWYRQSLGQGLEFLIYFQGNSAPDKSGLPSDRFSAERTGGSVSTLTIQRTQQEDSAVYLCASSLGTSADTQYFGPGTRLTVL.

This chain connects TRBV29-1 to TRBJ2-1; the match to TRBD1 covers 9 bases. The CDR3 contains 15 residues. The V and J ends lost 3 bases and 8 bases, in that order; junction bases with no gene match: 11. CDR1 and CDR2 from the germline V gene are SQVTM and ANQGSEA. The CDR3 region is CSVEGQGYPPDEQFF. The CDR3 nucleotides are TGCAGCGTTGAGGGACAGGGATATCCCCCGGATGAGCAGTTCTTC.

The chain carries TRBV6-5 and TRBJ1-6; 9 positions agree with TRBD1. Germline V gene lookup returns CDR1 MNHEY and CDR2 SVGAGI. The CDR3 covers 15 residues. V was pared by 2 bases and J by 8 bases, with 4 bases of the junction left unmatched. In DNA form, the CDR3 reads TGTGCCAGCAGTTACGCGGGACAGGGATATTCACCCCTCCACTTT. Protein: CASSYAGQGYSPLHF.

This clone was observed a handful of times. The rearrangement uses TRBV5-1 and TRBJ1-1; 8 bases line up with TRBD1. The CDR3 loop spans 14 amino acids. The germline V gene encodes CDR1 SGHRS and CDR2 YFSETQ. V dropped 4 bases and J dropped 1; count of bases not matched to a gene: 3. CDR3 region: CASSAQGGNTEAFF. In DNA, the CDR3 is TGCGCCAGCAGCGCACAGGGGGGGAACACTGAAGCTTTCTTT.

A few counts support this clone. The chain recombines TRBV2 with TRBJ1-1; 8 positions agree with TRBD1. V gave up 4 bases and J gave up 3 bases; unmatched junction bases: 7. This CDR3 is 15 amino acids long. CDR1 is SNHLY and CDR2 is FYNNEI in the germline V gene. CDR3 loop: CASSGAGGMYTEAFF. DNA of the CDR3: TGTGCCAGCAGTGGGGCAGGGGGCATGTACACTGAAGCTTTCTTT.